This TCR beta chain comes out of a study of shared clonotypes between healthy human individuals. General study points: Larger estimated richness was generally recorded for naive subsets relative to memory subsets.

J was trimmed by 6 bases and V by 4 bases; bases with no gene match: 4. The CDR3 contains 15 residues. Germline values: CDR1 SGHDN, CDR2 FVKESK. This clone has at least ten counts. Antigen unknown. Sequencing used immunoSEQ multiplex PCR; TCRdb keeps in-frame clones, though not all of them. The table has some 1 million clones, approximately 68% seen once. The source is a man aged 18 to 29 in good health. The sequenced material came from memory CD4+ T cells sorted from blood. Documented subset: CD45RA-negative fraction. This chain connects TRBV14 to TRBJ1-6; 9 bases map to TRBD1. The CDR3 is CASSPGQGANSPLHF. For the CDR3, the DNA is TGTGCCAGCAGCCCGGGACAGGGCGCTAATTCACCCCTCCACTTT.